A single T cell receptor beta chain is shown here with its context. What it binds is unknown. This specimen comes from a study of pediatric ulcerative colitis. Broader study findings: A couple of rectal CDR3 clonotypes occurred in all ulcerative colitis patients. Some T cells in rectal biopsies may come from blood, especially with overt colitis.

Trimming removed 5 bases from V and 5 bases from J, with 15 bases in between. Germline CDR1 SEHNR, CDR2 FQNEAQ (reference sequence). This CDR3 comprises 14 residues. The rectum was sampled with one to two pinch biopsies at colonoscopy. Produced via immunoSEQ multiplex PCR; TCRdb's table is partial and in-frame only. The repertoire holds roughly 49,000 clones, with 78% as singletons. This sequence was found in a girl between 10 and 17 years old with moderate ulcerative colitis. The specimen sequenced was gut tissue. This sequence joins TRBV7-9 and TRBJ2-5; weak D call: TRBD1 (6 bases). The CDR3 loop is CASSTQGSGETQYF. The DNA for the CDR3 is TGTGCCAGCAGCACGCAGGGGTCCGGGGAGACCCAGTACTTC.